This T cell receptor beta chain appears in the sequencing data of a study of cytomegalovirus exposure and HLA in healthy donors. The study's findings and limits: Later, an analysis showed that TCR beta chains associated with HLA were more clonally expanded than others that were equally common. Accurate prediction of HLA-A and HLA-B alleles (for most subjects) was reportedly achieved from TCR beta sequences.

The PCR was carried out with 60 Vbeta primers and 13 Jbeta primers. Method: immunoSEQ multiplex PCR; TCRdb's copy keeps in-frame clones and lacks some. Of about 120,000 clones detected, around 83% appear once; the ten largest clones hold roughly a fifth. This CDR3 is 13 amino acids long. Germline values: CDR1 MNHNS, CDR2 SASEGT. V was trimmed by 6 bases and J by 0 bases, leaving 9 bases between them. Remarks on this clone: Its antigen remains unidentified.

Sequenced material: PBMCs. The chain links TRBV6-1 to TRBJ2-7; D is unresolved. This clonotype originated in a man aged 30 to 39 in good health and CMV-seropositive. The DNA for the CDR3 is TGTGCCAGCAGGAAGGAGAGCTCCTACGAGCAGTACGTC. Residues: CASRKESSYEQYV.